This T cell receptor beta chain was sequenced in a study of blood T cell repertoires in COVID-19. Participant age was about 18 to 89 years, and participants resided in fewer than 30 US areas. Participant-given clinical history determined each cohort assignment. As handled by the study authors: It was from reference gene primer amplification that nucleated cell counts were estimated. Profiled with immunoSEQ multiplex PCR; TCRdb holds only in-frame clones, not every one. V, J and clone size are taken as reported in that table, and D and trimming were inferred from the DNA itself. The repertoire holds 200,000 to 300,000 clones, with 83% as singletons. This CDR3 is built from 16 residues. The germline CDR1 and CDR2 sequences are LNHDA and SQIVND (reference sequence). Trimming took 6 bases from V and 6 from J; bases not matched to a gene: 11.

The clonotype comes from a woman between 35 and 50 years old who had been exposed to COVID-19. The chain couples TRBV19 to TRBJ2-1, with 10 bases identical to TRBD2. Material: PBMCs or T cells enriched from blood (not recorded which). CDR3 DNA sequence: TGTGCCAGTAGCAAAATTACCGGGACTAGCGCCAATGAGCAGTTCTTC. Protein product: CASSKITGTSANEQFF.